This T cell receptor (beta chain) was sequenced in a study of cytomegalovirus exposure and HLA in healthy donors. The CDR3 runs 13 residues. With V trimmed by 4 bases and J by 6 bases, 2 bases remained unmatched. CDR1 and CDR2 from the germline V gene are SGHNT and YYREEE (reference sequence). Primers included in the PCR were 60 Vbeta and 13 Jbeta primers. Some clones are missing from TCRdb's copy, which holds only in-frame ones; the method was immunoSEQ multiplex PCR. This listing includes about 74,000 clones. The V and J genes are TRBV5-4 and TRBJ2-2; TRBD1 matches 8 bases. The source material was PBMCs. The receptor's source is a female donor in good health and CMV-seropositive. Written as DNA, the CDR3 is TGTGCCAGCAGCCTACAGGGGGCCGGGGAGCTGTTTTTT. As protein: CASSLQGAGELFF. The full variable domain, with the rest looked up from reference TRBV5-4 and TRBJ2-2, is ETGVTQSPTHLIKTRGQQVTLRCSSQSGHNTVSWYQQALGQGPQFIFQYYREEENGRGNFPPRFSGLQFPNYSSELNVNALELDDSALYLCASSLQGAGELFFGEGSRLTVL.